The T cell receptor beta chain under discussion was sequenced for a study of molecular identifiers for immune sequencing clone quantification. V dropped 3 bases and J dropped 1 base, with 12 bases sitting between them. Looked up from germline, CDR1 is SNHLY and CDR2 is FYNNEI. This CDR3 is built from 15 residues. This clonotype appeared many times. One entry per CDR3 protein results from TCRdb running MiXCR on the PCR reads. Of approximately 500,000 distinct CDR3 sequences listed, about a fifth were seen once; the top ten hold under 0.85%. The sequenced sample consisted of naive CD8+ T cells from blood, with Jurkat cell RNA spiked in. Documented subset: FACS-sorted CD8+CD4-CCR7+CD45RA+ naive T cells. The V and J genes are TRBV2 and TRBJ2-5; D is undetermined. The receptor was isolated from a human donor in good health. Some libraries in this study had Jurkat cell RNA spiked in. The CDR3 sequence is CASSDIGHLQETQYF. As DNA, the CDR3 is TGTGCCAGCAGTGATATTGGGCACCTCCAAGAGACCCAGTACTTC.